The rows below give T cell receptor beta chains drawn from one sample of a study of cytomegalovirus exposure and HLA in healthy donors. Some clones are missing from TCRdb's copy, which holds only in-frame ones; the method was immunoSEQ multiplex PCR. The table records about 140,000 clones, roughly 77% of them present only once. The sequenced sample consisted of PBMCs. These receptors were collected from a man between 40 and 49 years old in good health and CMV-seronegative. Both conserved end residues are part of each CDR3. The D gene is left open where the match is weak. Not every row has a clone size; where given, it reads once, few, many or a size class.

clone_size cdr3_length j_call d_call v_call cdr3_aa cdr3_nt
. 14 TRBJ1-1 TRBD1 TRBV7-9 CASSSGQPVPEAFF TGTGCCAGCAGCTCGGGACAGCCGGTGCCTGAAGCTTTCTTT
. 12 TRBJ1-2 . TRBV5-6 CASSLPGAGYTF TGTGCCAGCAGCTTGCCAGGGGCCGGCTACACCTTC
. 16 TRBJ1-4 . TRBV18 CASSPPGGALDEKLFF TGTGCCAGCTCACCACCTGGGGGGGCCTTGGATGAAAAACTGTTTTTT
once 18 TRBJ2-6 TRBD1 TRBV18 CASSPFGTGHSGANVLTF TGTGCCAGCTCACCATTTGGGACAGGGCACTCTGGGGCCAACGTCCTGACTTTC
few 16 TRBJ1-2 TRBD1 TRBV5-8 CASSRSGTGFYYGYTF TGTGCCAGCAGCCGAAGTGGGACAGGGTTCTACTATGGCTACACCTTC
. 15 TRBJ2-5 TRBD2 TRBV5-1 CASSFTSGGQETQYF TGCGCCAGCAGCTTTACTAGCGGGGGACAGGAGACCCAGTACTTC
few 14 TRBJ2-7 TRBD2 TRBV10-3 CAISPSGAAYEQYF TGTGCCATCAGTCCTAGCGGGGCGGCCTACGAGCAGTACTTC
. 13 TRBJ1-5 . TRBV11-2 CASSLTGNQPQHF TGTGCCAGCAGCTTAACGGGAAATCAGCCCCAGCATTTT
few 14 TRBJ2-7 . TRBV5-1 CASSLFTDSYEQYF TGCGCCAGCAGCTTGTTTACAGACTCCTACGAGCAGTACTTC
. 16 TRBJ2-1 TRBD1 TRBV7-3 CASSLLGTGGLNEQFF TGTGCCAGCAGCCTTTTAGGGACAGGGGGGCTGAATGAGCAGTTCTTC
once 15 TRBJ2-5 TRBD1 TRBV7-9 CASSLPTGDQETQYF TGTGCCAGCAGCTTACCCACAGGGGACCAAGAGACCCAGTACTTC
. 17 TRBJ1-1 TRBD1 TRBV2 CATSSTGGGRPNTEAFF TGTGCCACCTCCAGTACAGGGGGAGGGAGGCCGAACACTGAAGCTTTCTTT
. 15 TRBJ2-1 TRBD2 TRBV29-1 CSVVRIAGGYNEQFF TGCAGCGTTGTACGGATAGCGGGGGGCTACAATGAGCAGTTCTTC
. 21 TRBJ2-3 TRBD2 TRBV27 CASSFFSIAGAASSSTDTQYF TGTGCCAGCAGTTTCTTTTCGATAGCGGGGGCTGCCTCTTCTAGCACAGATACGCAGTATTTT
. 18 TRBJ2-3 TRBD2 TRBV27 CASSSPGKLAGKSDTQYF TGTGCCAGCAGTTCGCCCGGAAAACTAGCGGGGAAGTCGGATACGCAGTATTTT
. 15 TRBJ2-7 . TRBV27 CASSFGAGKAYEQYF TGTGCCAGCAGTTTCGGAGCAGGGAAGGCCTACGAGCAGTACTTC
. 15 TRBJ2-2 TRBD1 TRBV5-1 CASSSQGAPTGELFF TGCGCCAGCAGCTCACAGGGGGCGCCGACCGGGGAGCTGTTTTTT
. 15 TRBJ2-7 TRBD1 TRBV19 CASSMAPGTDYEQYF TGTGCCAGTAGTATGGCCCCCGGGACAGACTACGAGCAGTACTTC
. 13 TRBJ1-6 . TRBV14 CASSRGNNSPLHF TGTGCCAGCAGCCGAGGAAATAATTCACCTCTCCACTTT
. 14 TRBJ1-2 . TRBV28 CASSLTGRNYGYTF TGTGCCAGCAGTTTAACGGGTCGTAACTATGGCTACACCTTC
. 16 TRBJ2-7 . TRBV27 CASSPNLGLHSYEQYF TGTGCCAGCAGTCCCAACCTGGGACTCCACTCCTACGAGCAGTACTTC
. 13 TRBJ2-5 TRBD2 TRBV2 CASREGYRETQYF TGTGCCAGCCGGGAGGGATACCGAGAGACCCAGTACTTC